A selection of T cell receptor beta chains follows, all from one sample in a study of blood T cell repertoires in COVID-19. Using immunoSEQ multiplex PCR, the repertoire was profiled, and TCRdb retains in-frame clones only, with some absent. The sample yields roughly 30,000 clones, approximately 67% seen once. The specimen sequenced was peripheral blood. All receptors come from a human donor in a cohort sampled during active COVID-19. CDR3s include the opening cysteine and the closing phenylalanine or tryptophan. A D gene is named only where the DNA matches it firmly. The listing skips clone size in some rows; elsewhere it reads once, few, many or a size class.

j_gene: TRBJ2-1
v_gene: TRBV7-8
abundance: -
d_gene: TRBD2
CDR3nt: TGTGCCAGCAGCTTAGGCCTAGCGGGTTTCAATGAGCAGTTCTTC
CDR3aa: CASSLGLAGFNEQFF

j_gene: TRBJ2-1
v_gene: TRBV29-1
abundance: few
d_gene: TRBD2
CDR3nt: TGCAGCGTCGAGGGACTAGCGGAAATCTACAATGAGCAGTTCTTC
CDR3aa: CSVEGLAEIYNEQFF

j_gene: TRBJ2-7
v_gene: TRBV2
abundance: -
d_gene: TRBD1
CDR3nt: TGTGCCAGCAGTGGCCACGGACAGGGAGGCGAGCAGTACTTC
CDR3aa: CASSGHGQGGEQYF

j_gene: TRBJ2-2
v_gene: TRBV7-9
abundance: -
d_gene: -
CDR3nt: TGTGCCAGCAGCCCAGGGGCCTCGAACACCGGGGAGCTGTTTTTT
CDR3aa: CASSPGASNTGELFF

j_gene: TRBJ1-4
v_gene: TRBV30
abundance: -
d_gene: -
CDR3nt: TGTGCCTGGAGTGTATTTGGGGCTTCTAATGAAAAACTGTTTTTT
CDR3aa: CAWSVFGASNEKLFF

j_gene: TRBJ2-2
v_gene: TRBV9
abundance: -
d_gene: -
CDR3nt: TGTGCCAGCAGCGCTTCGTTAGGGGAGCTGTTTTTT
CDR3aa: CASSASLGELFF

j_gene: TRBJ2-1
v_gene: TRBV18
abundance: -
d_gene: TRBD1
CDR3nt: TGTGCCAGCTCACCACGGGCACAGGGGTTCTACAATGAGCAGTTCTTC
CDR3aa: CASSPRAQGFYNEQFF

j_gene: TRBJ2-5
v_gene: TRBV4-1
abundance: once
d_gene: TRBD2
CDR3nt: TGCGCCAGCAGCCATGGGGGCCTAGCGGGACAAGAGACCCAGTACTTC
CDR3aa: CASSHGGLAGQETQYF

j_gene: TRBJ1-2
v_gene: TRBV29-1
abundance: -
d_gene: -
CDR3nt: TGCAGCGTTGAAGATTCAGTTAACTATGGCTACACCTTC
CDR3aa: CSVEDSVNYGYTF

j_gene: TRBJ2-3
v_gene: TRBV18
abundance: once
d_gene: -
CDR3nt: TGTGCCAGCTCACCGTGGGGGGAGGTTGCAGATACGCAGTATTTT
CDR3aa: CASSPWGEVADTQYF

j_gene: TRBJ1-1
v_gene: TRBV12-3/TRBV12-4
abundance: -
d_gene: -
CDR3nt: TGTGCCAGCAGTTGGGGGGGCACTGAAGCTTTCTTT
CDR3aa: CASSWGGTEAFF

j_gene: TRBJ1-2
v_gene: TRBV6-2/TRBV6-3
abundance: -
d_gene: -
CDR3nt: TGTGCCAGCAGTTTCCAGGGGCGGTATGGCTACACCTTC
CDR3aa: CASSFQGRYGYTF

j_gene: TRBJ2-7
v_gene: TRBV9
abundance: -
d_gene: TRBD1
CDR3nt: TGTGCCAGCAGCCAACTATCGACAGGGATCTACGAGCAGTACTTC
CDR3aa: CASSQLSTGIYEQYF

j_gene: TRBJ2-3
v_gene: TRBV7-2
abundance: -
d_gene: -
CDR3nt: TGTGCCAGCACCCTTAGATGGGATACGCAGTATTTT
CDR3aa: CASTLRWDTQYF

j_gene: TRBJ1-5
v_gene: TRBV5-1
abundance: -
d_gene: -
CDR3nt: TGCGCCAGCAGCTTGGGCCAGGGCGGCAATCAGCCCCAGCATTTT
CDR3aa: CASSLGQGGNQPQHF

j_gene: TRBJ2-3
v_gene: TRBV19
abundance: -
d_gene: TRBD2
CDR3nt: TGTGCCAGTAGTATCTCGGCGGCTAGCGGGAGCCCAGATACGCAGTATTTT
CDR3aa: CASSISAASGSPDTQYF

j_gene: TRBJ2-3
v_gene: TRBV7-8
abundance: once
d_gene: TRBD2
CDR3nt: TGTGCCAGCAGCGTTAGCGGGAGGGAGACAGATACGCAGTATTTT
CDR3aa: CASSVSGRETDTQYF

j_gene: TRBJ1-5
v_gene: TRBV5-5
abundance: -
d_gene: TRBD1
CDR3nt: TGTGCCAGCAGCGACGGGACAGGGTATTCCAATCAGCCCCAGCATTTT
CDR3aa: CASSDGTGYSNQPQHF

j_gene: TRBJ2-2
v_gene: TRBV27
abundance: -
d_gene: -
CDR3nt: TGTGCCAGTCGCTGGGTACAGGACACCGGGGAGCTGTTTTTT
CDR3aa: CASRWVQDTGELFF

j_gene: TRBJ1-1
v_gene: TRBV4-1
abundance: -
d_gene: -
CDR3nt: TGCGCCAGCAGCCAAGGGGGACTCGGAGGGGCTGAAGCTTTCTTT
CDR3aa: CASSQGGLGGAEAFF

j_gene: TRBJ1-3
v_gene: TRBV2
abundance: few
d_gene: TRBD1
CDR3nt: TGTGCCAGCAGTCAACAGGGGTATGCTGGAAACACCATATATTTT
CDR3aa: CASSQQGYAGNTIYF

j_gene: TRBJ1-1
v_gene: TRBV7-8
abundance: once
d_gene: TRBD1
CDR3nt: TGTGCCAGCAGCTGGGGGACAGTCAACACTGAAGCTTTCTTT
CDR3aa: CASSWGTVNTEAFF